One and the same sample provided the 10 T cell receptor beta chains below, sequenced in a study of shared clonotypes between healthy human individuals. TCRdb keeps only in-frame clones here, not all; method: immunoSEQ multiplex PCR. The data show around 2,000,000 clones, 85% to 95% seen once. The sequencing input was naive CD4+ T cells sorted from blood. Regarding subset: CD45RA+ positively selected. These receptor sequences come from a man aged 18 to 35 in good health.

With regard to this clone: A much larger clone differs by one base, so this may be a read error. The same CDR3 can be traced to other DNA sequences in this sample. V usage is TRBV30 and J usage is TRBJ1-5; no clear D gene. There are 13 residues in the CDR3. Germline-derived CDR1 and CDR2 are GTSNPN and SVGIG (reference sequence). Trimming stripped 0 bases from V and 4 bases from J, with 7 bases between. The CDR3 spells CAWSVLGNQPQHF. The CDR3, as DNA: TGTGCCTGGAGTGTATTGGGTAATCAGCCCCAGCATTTT.

The chain carries TRBV6-5 and TRBJ2-1; maybe TRBD2 (7 bases). Trimming stripped 8 bases from V and 0 bases from J, with 14 bases between. From germline, CDR1 is MNHEY and CDR2 SVGAGI. This CDR3 is built from 15 residues. CDR3 sequence (DNA): TGTGCCAGCTGGGGGGGCCCGAGCTCCTACAATGAGCAGTTCTTC. Protein: CASWGGPSSYNEQFF.

The chain employs TRBV5-1 and TRBJ2-7; 7 nucleotides agree with TRBD1. V shed 0 bases and J 3 bases; nucleotides not matched to a gene: 6. This CDR3 is built from 15 residues. Germline CDR1 reads SGHRS; CDR2 reads YFSETQ. CDR3 in DNA: TGCGCCAGCAGCTTGGCCCGGGACAGCTACTACGAGCAGTACTTC. Protein: CASSLARDSYYEQYF.

This clone occurred a few times. Other DNA sequences in this specimen translate into the identical CDR3. V and J are TRBV11-2 and TRBJ1-5, with D tentatively TRBD1 (5 bases). The CDR3 extends over 14 amino acids. Per the germline V gene, CDR1 is SGHAT and CDR2 is FQNNGV. Trimming took off 1 base at V and 2 bases at J, with 6 bases between the two ends. CDR3 DNA sequence: TGTGCCAGCAGCTTAGCGGGGGGCAATCAGCCCCAGCATTTT. Translating it yields CASSLAGGNQPQHF. Looking up the rest from reference TRBV11-2 and TRBJ1-5 gives the full variable domain: EAGVAQSPRYKIIEKRQSVAFWCNPISGHATLYWYQQILGQGPKLLIQFQNNGVVDDSQLPKDRFSAERLKGVDSTLKIQPAKLEDSAVYLCASSLAGGNQPQHFGDGTRLSIL.

The chain has TRBV5-8 and TRBJ1-1, with D tentatively TRBD1 (5 bases). The CDR3 totals 13 residues. The V end was cut by 4 bases, the J end by 1 base, with 8 bases between. From germline, CDR1 is SGHTS and CDR2 YDEGEE. In nucleotides, the CDR3 is TGTGCCAGCAGCCCGACAGCGAACACTGAAGCTTTCTTT. Its protein product is CASSPTANTEAFF.

This chain connects TRBV5-4 to TRBJ2-7, with D unresolved. Per germline, CDR1 SGHNT and CDR2 YYREEE (reference sequence). The CDR3 loop spans 14 amino acids. The germline V and J ends were trimmed by 0 bases and 0 bases, with 7 bases remaining between them. The chain's CDR3 is CASSLARSSYEQYF. DNA for the CDR3: TGTGCCAGCAGCTTGGCCAGGAGCTCCTACGAGCAGTACTTC.

This clone was counted a few times. This chain connects TRBV18 to TRBJ2-7, with D perhaps matching TRBD1 (5 bases). CDR3 length: 13 amino acids. Germline values: CDR1 KGHSH, CDR2 LQKENI. V was pared by 2 bases and J by 3 bases, with 8 bases between. The CDR3: CASSPTRVYEQYF. In DNA form, the CDR3 reads TGTGCCAGCTCACCAACCAGGGTCTACGAGCAGTACTTC.

V and J are TRBV7-9 and TRBJ1-4; D is perhaps TRBD1 (6 bases). Germline V gene data show CDR1 as SEHNR and CDR2 as FQNEAQ (reference sequence). This CDR3 is built from 15 residues. V was pared by 5 bases and J by 4 bases, with 14 bases between. DNA of the CDR3: TGTGCCAGCAGCCTGCAGGGGCTGATTAATGAAAAACTGTTTTTT. As protein: CASSLQGLINEKLFF.

This chain connects TRBV27 to TRBJ1-2; 7 bases agree with TRBD1. The V gene end was trimmed by 5 bases and the J gene end by 7 bases; junction bases not matched to a gene: 7. The CDR3 has 13 residues. CDR1 and CDR2 from the germline V gene are MNHEY and SMNVEV (reference sequence). CDR3 region: CASSPRQGIGYTF. Here the CDR3 DNA reads TGTGCCAGCAGTCCCCGACAGGGAATTGGCTACACCTTC.

The chain carries TRBV28 and TRBJ1-1; 8 bases line up with TRBD1. Trimming at V came to 6 bases and at J to 3 bases, leaving 12 bases not matched to a gene. Germline CDR1 MDHEN, CDR2 SYDVKM. The CDR3 length is 16 residues. CDR3 nucleotide sequence: TGTGCCAGCAGCCAGCAGGGGGCGGGTGGGGACACTGAAGCTTTCTTT. It is translated as CASSQQGAGGDTEAFF.